The next 30 T cell receptor beta chains were all read from a single sample in a study of shared clonotypes between healthy human individuals. Naive CD8 cells were CD45RO-negative, positively selected for CCR7, excluding terminally differentiated effector memory CD45RA+ cells. The repertoire was sequenced with immunoSEQ multiplex PCR; TCRdb's copy has only in-frame clones and lacks some. This table holds roughly 2,000,000 clones, 85% to 95% found once. The source material was naive CD8+ T cells from PBMCs. The receptors stem from a man in his late teens or twenties in good health. Some clones in this sample may be carry-over from other donors' samples.

The chain uses TRBV7-8 and TRBJ2-5, with 10 bases lining up with TRBD1. The CDR3 is 15 amino acids. V dropped 5 bases and J dropped 5; count of bases not matched to a gene: 8. The germline V gene has CDR1 SGHVS and CDR2 FQNEAQ. The CDR3 loop is CASSTRQGAWETQYF. The CDR3 DNA sequence: TGTGCCAGCAGCACCCGACAGGGGGCGTGGGAGACCCAGTACTTC.

As regards this clone: The same CDR3 arises from other DNA sequences in this sample as well. The J gene is TRBJ2-3, the V gene TRBV7-9; D is unresolved. CDR1 is SEHNR, CDR2 FQNEAQ, per germline (reference sequence). V lost 5 bases and J 2 bases, leaving 5 bases between the germline ends. The CDR3 has 12 residues. The CDR3 region has the DNA TGTGCCAGCAGCCCCTTCACAGATACGCAGTATTTT. This gives the protein CASSPFTDTQYF.

The chain employs TRBV19 and TRBJ1-1; unclear D gene. The CDR3 contains 12 residues. Deletions cut 0 bases from V and 5 bases from J, with 4 bases between. Per germline, CDR1 LNHDA and CDR2 SQIVND (reference sequence). The CDR3 reads CASSIDRTEAFF. DNA for the CDR3: TGTGCCAGTAGTATAGACAGGACTGAAGCTTTCTTT.

V usage is TRBV25-1 and J usage is TRBJ2-1, with no clear D. Germline V gene data show CDR1 as MGHDK and CDR2 as SYGVNS. V dropped 10 bases and J dropped 0 bases, with 13 bases sitting between them. This CDR3 spans 14 amino acids. The CDR3 region has the DNA TGTGCCACGCAGAGCAGGAGCTCCTACAATGAGCAGTTCTTC. This gives the protein CATQSRSSYNEQFF.

The V call is TRBV7-6, the J call TRBJ1-3, with D uncertain. This CDR3 contains 15 residues. From germline, CDR1 is SGHVS and CDR2 FNYEAQ. Trimming removed 3 bases at V and 0 bases at J, with 9 bases between. CDR3 DNA sequence: TGTGCCAGCAGCTTGGGCGGATACTCTGGAAACACCATATATTTT. Residues: CASSLGGYSGNTIYF. The whole variable domain, filled in from reference TRBV7-6 and TRBJ1-3, reads GAGVSQSPRYKVTKRGQDVALRCDPISGHVSLYWYRQALGQGPEFLTYFNYEAQQDKSGLPNDRFSAERPEGSISTLTIQRTEQRDSAMYRCASSLGGYSGNTIYFGEGSWLTVV.

Here the CDR3 reads CASSYLGVSYF. Here the CDR3 DNA reads TGTGCCAGCAGCTATTTGGGCGTCTCGTACTTC. The chain couples TRBV7-8 to TRBJ2-5; D remains unclear. The CDR3 loop spans 11 amino acids. V lost 4 bases and J 13 bases, leaving 13 bases between the germline ends. Germline values: CDR1 SGHVS, CDR2 FQNEAQ.

The rearrangement links TRBV15 to TRBJ1-1, with 7 bases matching TRBD1. Unmatched junction bases numbered 8, after V lost 5 bases and J lost 5 bases. Germline V gene lookup returns CDR1 LNHNV and CDR2 YYDKDF (reference sequence). The CDR3 length is 14 residues. The CDR3: CATSGRTGWTEAFF. CDR3 nucleotide sequence: TGTGCCACCAGCGGAAGGACAGGTTGGACTGAAGCTTTCTTT.

The chain links TRBV28 to TRBJ1-5, with D unclear. The V end lost 5 bases, the J end lost 3 bases, and 14 bases lay between the germline ends. CDR1 is MDHEN, CDR2 SYDVKM, per germline. The CDR3 sequence is 15 residues long. CDR3 amino acids: CASSGIPGSNQPQHF. The CDR3 bases are TGTGCCAGCAGTGGAATACCGGGTTCCAATCAGCCCCAGCATTTT.

On this clone itself: Other DNA sequences in this specimen translate into the identical CDR3. This sequence joins TRBV6-1 and TRBJ1-1, with D uncertain. The CDR3 consists of 14 residues. V was clipped by 2 bases and J by 0 bases, with 7 bases between them. From germline, CDR1 is MNHNS and CDR2 SASEGT. CDR3 in amino acids: CASSEPGLNTEAFF. In DNA, the CDR3 is TGTGCCAGCAGTGAACCGGGCCTGAACACTGAAGCTTTCTTT.

The genes are TRBV2 and TRBJ2-1; 10 bases line up with TRBD1. The CDR3 is made up of 14 amino acids. The ends lost 8 bases at V and 7 bases at J; junction bases unmatched: 8. Germline loops: CDR1 SNHLY, CDR2 FYNNEI. The CDR3 region has the DNA TGTGCCAGCTGCCGGGACAGGGGAGCGAATGAGCAGTTCTTC. This encodes CASCRDRGANEQFF.

The chain uses TRBV7-8 and TRBJ2-3; D gene ambiguous. The germline V gene has CDR1 SGHVS and CDR2 FQNEAQ. This CDR3 is 14 amino acids long. The V end lost 6 bases, the J end lost 2 bases, and 12 bases lay between the germline ends. Written as DNA, the CDR3 is TGTGCCAGCAGAGGTCATGACCTCACAGATACGCAGTATTTT. Translated: CASRGHDLTDTQYF.

The chain carries TRBV29-1 and TRBJ2-3, with D uncertain. The length of the CDR3 is 14 residues. V gave up 4 bases and J gave up 6 bases, with 17 bases separating them. From germline, CDR1 is SQVTM and CDR2 ANQGSEA. Here the CDR3 reads CSVAGRGVDDTQYF. The DNA of the CDR3 is TGCAGCGTTGCCGGGCGCGGAGTAGACGATACGCAGTATTTT.

The V call is TRBV4-1, the J call TRBJ1-1; 8 nucleotides line up with TRBD1. Looked up from germline, CDR1 is MGHRA and CDR2 is YSYEKL. The CDR3 totals 14 residues. With 3 bases clipped from V and 3 bases from J, the junction kept 3 bases outside the gene matches. The DNA for the CDR3 is TGCGCCAGCAGCCAGGACAGGGCGGACACTGAAGCTTTCTTT. It translates to CASSQDRADTEAFF.

A note on this clone: Additional DNA sequences in this sample encode the identical CDR3. The genes are TRBV5-6 and TRBJ1-4; no definite D call. Germline CDR1 SGHDT, CDR2 YYEEEE. V was shortened by 0 bases and J by 0 bases, with 3 bases between the two germline ends. This CDR3 spans 14 amino acids. The CDR3 coding sequence is TGTGCCAGCAGCTTGGGTGCAACTAATGAAAAACTGTTTTTT. Its protein product is CASSLGATNEKLFF. Variable domain in full (rest from reference TRBV5-6 and TRBJ1-4): DAGVTQSPTHLIKTRGQQVTLRCSPKSGHDTVSWYQQALGQGPQFIFQYYEEEERQRGNFPDRFSGHQFPNYSSELNVNALLLGDSALYLCASSLGATNEKLFFGSGTQLSVL.

The chain has TRBV7-9 and TRBJ2-7; maybe TRBD1 (5 bases). This CDR3 is 14 amino acids long. Germline V CDR1 and CDR2: SEHNR, FQNEAQ (reference sequence). The V gene lost 2 bases and the J gene lost 3 bases, with 11 bases spanning the gap. The CDR3 DNA follows: TGTGCCAGCAGCTTAATTGACAGAAGCTACGAGCAGTACTTC. This gives the protein CASSLIDRSYEQYF.

V is TRBV6-1 and J is TRBJ1-5; perhaps TRBD1 as D (5 bases). Trimming shortened V by 1 base and J by 6 bases, and 10 bases separated the two germline ends. Germline values: CDR1 MNHNS, CDR2 SASEGT. The CDR3 is 14 amino acids. CDR3 residues: CASSEVAGSQPQHF. As DNA, the CDR3 is TGTGCCAGCAGTGAAGTCGCAGGGAGTCAGCCCCAGCATTTT.

This rearrangement joins TRBV19 to TRBJ2-3; 8 bases agree with TRBD1. The CDR3 totals 15 residues. Germline V CDR1 and CDR2: LNHDA, SQIVND (reference sequence). The ends lost 5 bases at V and 0 bases at J; junction bases unmatched: 4. Here the CDR3 reads CASSGRDRSTDTQYF. The CDR3 DNA follows: TGTGCCAGTAGTGGCCGGGACAGGAGCACAGATACGCAGTATTTT.

CDR3 coding DNA: TGTGCCAGCAGCTTAGTGATGACAGGGTGGAATACGCAGTATTTT. Translating gives CASSLVMTGWNTQYF. This chain uses TRBV7-2 with TRBJ2-3; TRBD1 matches 7 bases. Trimming removed 1 base from V and 7 bases from J; junction bases left unmatched: 8. There are 15 residues in the CDR3. Germline CDR1 SGHTA, CDR2 FQGNSA.

The chain links TRBV27 to TRBJ2-7, with 13 nucleotides matching TRBD2. From germline, CDR1 is MNHEY and CDR2 SMNVEV (reference sequence). The CDR3 has 15 residues. V lost 4 bases to trimming and J lost 5 bases; unmatched junction nucleotides: 5. In DNA, the CDR3 is TGTGCCAGCAGTTGGACTAGCGGGAGTTTGAACGAGCAGTACTTC. Amino acids: CASSWTSGSLNEQYF.

The chain links TRBV5-1 to TRBJ1-1; perhaps TRBD1 as D (6 bases). The V end lost 0 bases, the J end lost 5 bases, and 14 bases lay between the germline ends. This CDR3 is built from 15 residues. The germline V gene has CDR1 SGHRS and CDR2 YFSETQ. The CDR3 is CASSLERRGYTEAFF. In nucleotides, the CDR3 is TGCGCCAGCAGCTTGGAACGCAGGGGATATACTGAAGCTTTCTTT.

The table lists this clone with a count of one. A much larger clone differs by one base, so this may be a read error. Other DNA variants within this sample encode the same CDR3. This CDR3 is CASSPSTGELFF. CDR3 coding DNA: TGTGCCAGCAGCCCGAGCACCGGGGAGCTGTTTTTT. The chain combines TRBV5-4 with TRBJ2-2; no firm D call. The CDR3 extends over 12 amino acids. Looked up from germline, CDR1 is SGHNT and CDR2 is YYREEE (reference sequence). The V gene lost 4 bases and the J gene lost 4 bases, with 5 bases spanning the gap.

The CDR3 region is CASSLSLAGVDPTPDTQYF. The CDR3 region has the DNA TGTGCCAGCAGTTTATCACTAGCGGGAGTGGACCCCACCCCAGATACGCAGTATTTT. The chain combines TRBV28 with TRBJ2-3, with 11 positions matching TRBD2. Per the germline V gene, CDR1 is MDHEN and CDR2 is SYDVKM. Trimming took 1 base from V and 4 from J; bases not matched to a gene: 13. The CDR3 is made up of 19 amino acids.

With regard to this clone: Other DNA variants within this sample encode the same CDR3. V is TRBV27 and J is TRBJ1-1; no definite D call. Trimming removed 2 bases from V and 1 base from J, with 5 bases in between. This CDR3 spans 13 amino acids. Germline V gene sequence: CDR1 MNHEY, CDR2 SMNVEV (reference sequence). The CDR3 sequence is CASSLSRNTEAFF. DNA of the CDR3: TGTGCCAGCAGTTTAAGCAGGAACACTGAAGCTTTCTTT.

CDR3 amino acids: CATSREHRLQYF. As DNA, the CDR3 is TGTGCCACCAGCAGAGAGCACCGGCTGCAGTACTTC. V gene TRBV15 combines with J gene TRBJ2-4; D is unclear. V was pared by 0 bases and J by 13 bases, with 10 bases between. CDR1 and CDR2 (germline): LNHNV, YYDKDF (reference sequence). This CDR3 spans 12 amino acids.

The chain employs TRBV9 and TRBJ2-2; no clear D. This CDR3 comprises 15 residues. Germline V gene lookup returns CDR1 SGDLS and CDR2 YYNGEE. V dropped 0 bases and J dropped 3 bases, with 9 bases sitting between them. In DNA, the CDR3 is TGTGCCAGCAGCGTAGGGGCGATCTACACCGGGGAGCTGTTTTTT. It encodes CASSVGAIYTGELFF.

V and J are TRBV5-8 and TRBJ2-7; possible D gene TRBD1, 6 bases. This CDR3 comprises 14 residues. Trimming left V 0 bases short and J 7 bases short, with 14 bases between. Germline V lookup: CDR1 SGHTS, CDR2 YDEGEE. CDR3 in DNA: TGTGCCAGCAGCTTGGGGGCAGGGGCGTGGGAGCAGTACTTC. Translating it yields CASSLGAGAWEQYF.

With regard to this clone: At one boundary the junction diverges from the germline segment, which might be a read error. This chain uses TRBV6-5 with TRBJ2-7; D is unresolved. Germline CDR1 reads MNHEY; CDR2 reads SVGAGI. The CDR3 loop spans 16 amino acids. The CDR3 coding sequence is TGTGCCAGCAGTTACTCCTTGCCTGCTTACTCCAACGAGCAGTACTTC. Translated, it gives CASSYSLPAYSNEQYF.

For this clone: Distinct nucleotide sequences in the sample also encode this CDR3. This CDR3 is CASSVLSGAYNEQFF. CDR3 in DNA: TGTGCCAGCAGCGTATTGAGCGGAGCATACAATGAGCAGTTCTTC. The rearrangement joins TRBV9 to TRBJ2-1; tentatively, D is TRBD2 (5 bases). V lost 1 base and J 4 bases, leaving 12 bases between the germline ends. The length of the CDR3 is 15 residues. Germline lookup yields CDR1 SGDLS and CDR2 YYNGEE.

The gene calls are TRBV27 and TRBJ2-7; 8 positions agree with TRBD2. The CDR3 is 13 amino acids. The germline gives CDR1 MNHEY, CDR2 SMNVEV (reference sequence). Germline trimming cut 10 bases from V and 2 bases from J; bases unmatched to any gene: 7. The CDR3 here is CATGWGLAYEQYF. The CDR3 DNA follows: TGTGCCACAGGGTGGGGACTAGCCTACGAGCAGTACTTC.

The rearrangement joins TRBV29-1 to TRBJ2-1; 11 nucleotides match TRBD2. This CDR3 comprises 17 residues. V lost 2 bases to trimming and J lost 6 bases; unmatched junction nucleotides: 12. Germline V gene sequence: CDR1 SQVTM, CDR2 ANQGSEA. The CDR3: CSVETPLLAGVFNEQFF. The CDR3 bases are TGCAGCGTTGAAACGCCCTTACTAGCGGGAGTGTTCAATGAGCAGTTCTTC.